These T cell receptor beta chains were read from a single sample in a study of T cells in Graves' hyperthyroidism and ophthalmopathy. Each CDR3 protein gets one entry after TCRdb re-called the multiplex PCR reads with MiXCR. The repertoire holds about 530,000 distinct CDR3 sequences, 17% seen once, with roughly 15% in the top ten. Sequencing used blood. These receptors were taken from a woman younger than 35 with Graves' ophthalmopathy. CDR3s include the opening cysteine and the closing phenylalanine or tryptophan. The D gene is left open where the match is weak. Some rows have no size entry. The others give once, few or many, or a class for an expanded clone.

D	size	V	J	CDR3	DNA
NA	many	TRBV20-1	TRBJ2-7	CSAGAQPYEQYF	TGCAGTGCTGGAGCCCAGCCCTACGAGCAGTACTTC
NA	few	TRBV6-1	TRBJ1-3	CASSPRANPSSGNTIYF	TGTGCCAGCAGTCCCCGGGCGAATCCGAGCTCGGGAAACACCATATATTTT
NA	many	TRBV11-2	TRBJ2-1	CASSLAARGSYNEQFF	TGTGCCAGCAGCTTAGCTGCGCGGGGCTCCTACAATGAGCAGTTCTTC
NA	few	TRBV30	TRBJ1-6	CAWSVDSYSPLHF	TGTGCCTGGAGTGTGGACAGCTATTCACCCCTCCACTTT
NA	NA	TRBV4-1	TRBJ2-7	CASSQVMTASYEQYF	TGCGCCAGCAGCCAAGTGATGACAGCGAGCTACGAGCAGTACTTC
NA	many	TRBV4-1	TRBJ1-1	CASSQESFLKTEAFF	TGCGCCAGCAGCCAAGAGTCCTTTCTGAAGACTGAAGCTTTCTTT
NA	NA	TRBV9	TRBJ1-1	CASSVSEVNTEAFF	TGTGCCAGCAGCGTTTCAGAGGTGAACACTGAAGCTTTCTTT
TRBD2	NA	TRBV5-6	TRBJ2-1	CASSSGLAIHEQFF	TGTGCCAGCAGCTCGGGACTAGCGATCCATGAGCAGTTCTTC
NA	many	TRBV27	TRBJ2-7	CASSQGLLGEQYF	TGTGCCAGCAGCCAGGGGCTACTCGGCGAGCAGTACTTC
NA	few	TRBV6-2/TRBV6-3	TRBJ2-7	CASSQSRTTVKSEQYF	TGTGCCAGCAGTCAATCCAGGACTACAGTCAAGAGCGAGCAGTACTTC
NA	many	TRBV7-8	TRBJ1-2	CASSLDNGNYGYTF	TGTGCCAGCAGCTTAGATAACGGAAACTATGGCTACACCTTC
NA	many	TRBV10-3	TRBJ2-7	CAISLTRGLKYEQYF	TGTGCCATCTCTCTCACGCGGGGACTGAAATACGAGCAGTACTTC
TRBD1	few	TRBV6-1	TRBJ2-3	CASTWSGQGASTDTQYF	TGTGCCAGCACCTGGTCGGGGCAGGGGGCTAGCACAGATACGCAGTATTTT
NA	few	TRBV7-9	TRBJ2-1	CASRLGRDRSDNEQFF	TGTGCCAGCAGATTGGGGCGGGACCGCTCCGACAATGAGCAGTTCTTC
TRBD1	NA	TRBV5-1	TRBJ1-6	CASSLGLGDRPNSPLHF	TGCGCCAGCAGCTTGGGATTAGGGGACAGGCCGAATTCACCCCTCCACTTT
TRBD2	NA	TRBV12-3/TRBV12-4	TRBJ2-5	CASTLQGGRAGETQYF	TGTGCCAGCACCCTTCAAGGCGGGAGGGCCGGGGAGACCCAGTACTTC
TRBD2	few	TRBV6-2/TRBV6-3	TRBJ2-1	CASRPLAGIYEQFF	TGTGCCAGCAGACCTCTAGCGGGTATCTATGAGCAGTTCTTC
NA	NA	TRBV4-1	TRBJ2-7	CASSQGTESYEQYF	TGCGCCAGCAGCCAAGGGACCGAATCCTACGAGCAGTACTTC
NA	NA	TRBV29-1	TRBJ2-7	CSVEDYSGINYEQYF	TGCAGCGTTGAAGATTATTCAGGAATAAACTACGAGCAGTACTTC
TRBD2	NA	TRBV18	TRBJ2-7	CASSQIAGEHYEQYF	TGTGCCAGCTCACAGATAGCGGGGGAGCATTACGAGCAGTACTTC
NA	NA	TRBV6-6	TRBJ2-2	CASSYHRENTGELFF	TGTGCCAGCAGTTACCACAGGGAGAACACCGGGGAGCTGTTTTTT
NA	many	TRBV6-1	TRBJ1-1	CASSVNRGLNTEAFF	TGTGCCAGCAGCGTAAACCGGGGCCTGAACACTGAAGCTTTCTTT
NA	NA	TRBV5-4	TRBJ2-1	CASSLFAGAVYNEQFF	TGTGCCAGCAGCTTGTTCGCCGGGGCAGTCTACAATGAGCAGTTCTTC
TRBD2	many	TRBV28	TRBJ2-1	CASRQREGLFDEQFF	TGTGCCAGCAGGCAGCGGGAGGGCCTTTTCGATGAGCAGTTCTTC
NA	NA	TRBV3-1	TRBJ2-7	CASSHGQGEQYF	TGTGCCAGCAGCCATGGGCAGGGCGAGCAGTACTTC
TRBD1	NA	TRBV5-4	TRBJ2-1	CASSATPGQRSNNEQFF	TGTGCCAGCAGCGCGACACCGGGACAGCGATCCAACAATGAGCAGTTCTTC
NA	many	TRBV2	TRBJ1-6	CASIPDSHSPLHF	TGTGCCAGCATCCCGGACAGCCATTCACCCCTCCACTTT
NA	NA	TRBV5-1	TRBJ1-1	CASSSKPSLNTEAFF	TGCGCCAGCAGCTCCAAACCGTCCTTGAACACTGAAGCTTTCTTT
TRBD2	few	TRBV6-1	TRBJ2-3	CASSVLAGVADTQYF	TGTGCCAGCAGTGTACTAGCGGGGGTCGCAGATACGCAGTATTTT
NA	many	TRBV28	TRBJ2-7	CASSPRTVAEQYF	TGTGCCAGCAGTCCCCGGACCGTAGCCGAGCAGTACTTC
TRBD1	many	TRBV6-2/TRBV6-3	TRBJ1-2	CASSRQGAMDGYTF	TGTGCCAGCAGTCGACAGGGGGCAATGGATGGCTACACCTTC
NA	many	TRBV6-1	TRBJ2-7	CASSQVVYEQYF	TGTGCCAGCAGTCAGGTTGTCTACGAGCAGTACTTC
NA	many	TRBV30	TRBJ1-1	CAWSLPGMNTEAFF	TGTGCCTGGAGCCTTCCAGGGATGAACACTGAAGCTTTCTTT
TRBD2	NA	TRBV7-6	TRBJ2-3	CASSPGAGASTDTQYF	TGTGCCAGCAGCCCGGGAGCGGGGGCGAGCACAGATACGCAGTATTTT
NA	few	TRBV6-9	TRBJ2-1	CASSYGLANEQFF	TGTGCCAGCAGTTACGGCCTAGCCAATGAGCAGTTCTTC
TRBD2	NA	TRBV6-2/TRBV6-3	TRBJ2-7	CASSYSTSGRFSYEQYF	TGTGCCAGCAGTTACTCGACTAGCGGGAGGTTCTCCTACGAGCAGTACTTC
NA	many	TRBV11-2	TRBJ2-3	CASTGFTDTQYF	TGTGCCAGCACCGGGTTCACAGATACGCAGTATTTT
NA	many	TRBV11-2	TRBJ2-7	CASTPGAGTYEQYF	TGTGCCAGCACTCCCGGGGCGGGGACCTACGAGCAGTACTTC
TRBD1	NA	TRBV6-2/TRBV6-3	TRBJ1-5	CASSPQGDQPRHF	TGTGCCAGCAGCCCCCAGGGGGATCAGCCCCGGCATTTT
NA	NA	TRBV20-1	TRBJ1-4	CSARDLIGRSPEKLFF	TGCAGTGCTAGAGATCTAATCGGGCGGTCCCCGGAAAAACTGTTTTTT
NA	NA	TRBV7-3	TRBJ1-2	CASSPRGREIANYGYTF	TGTGCCAGCAGCCCCCGAGGACGGGAGATAGCTAACTATGGCTACACCTTC
NA	many	TRBV28	TRBJ2-4	CASSSGLLLSAKNIQYF	TGTGCCAGCAGCTCGGGCCTACTCTTGTCGGCCAAAAACATTCAGTACTTC
TRBD1	few	TRBV12-3/TRBV12-4	TRBJ1-5	CASRDRGSGQPQHF	TGTGCCAGCAGGGACAGGGGATCCGGCCAGCCCCAGCATTTT
TRBD1	many	TRBV12-5	TRBJ2-1	CASGLVGTGEYYEQFF	TGTGCTAGTGGTTTGGTTGGGACAGGGGAGTACTATGAGCAGTTCTTC
TRBD1	few	TRBV15	TRBJ1-6	CATSRTGDHNGSPLHF	TGTGCCACCAGCAGGACAGGGGACCACAACGGTTCACCCCTCCACTTT
NA	NA	TRBV6-1	TRBJ2-2	CASRSTGTANTGELFF	TGTGCCAGCCGTTCGACCGGGACGGCGAACACCGGGGAGCTGTTTTTT
NA	few	TRBV15	TRBJ1-2	CATSRETRPRYGYTF	TGTGCCACCAGCAGAGAGACTCGGCCTCGTTATGGCTACACCTTC
NA	few	TRBV20-1	TRBJ2-7	CSARGGTWEPYEQYF	TGCAGTGCTAGAGGAGGGACATGGGAGCCCTACGAGCAGTACTTC
NA	NA	TRBV5-1	TRBJ2-3	CASSVDNAYTQYF	TGCGCCAGCAGCGTCGACAATGCGTATACGCAGTATTTT
TRBD2	many	TRBV5-1	TRBJ2-5	CASSSGGQETQYF	TGTGCCAGCAGTTCGGGGGGGCAGGAGACCCAGTACTTC
NA	many	TRBV28	TRBJ1-4	CASSLGGNEKLFF	TGTGCCAGCAGTTTGGGGGGGAATGAAAAACTGTTTTTT
TRBD1	NA	TRBV19	TRBJ2-5	CASSIGQYPGQGKPNQETQYF	TGTGCCAGTAGTATAGGCCAATACCCCGGACAGGGGAAGCCTAACCAAGAGACCCAGTACTTC
TRBD1	many	TRBV20-1	TRBJ2-7	CRTGTGSYEQYF	TGCAGAACCGGGACAGGCTCCTACGAGCAGTACTTC
TRBD1	many	TRBV6-2/TRBV6-3	TRBJ2-1	CASSYMGQVNNEQFF	TGTGCCAGCAGTTACATGGGACAGGTTAACAATGAGCAGTTCTTC
NA	many	TRBV11-2	TRBJ1-4	CASSPATGYEKLFF	TGTGCCAGCAGTCCCGCCACAGGGTATGAAAAACTGTTTTTT
NA	NA	TRBV5-4	TRBJ1-2	CASSLAGRTNYGYTF	TGTGCCAGCAGCTTGGCCGGCAGAACTAACTATGGCTACACCTTC
TRBD2	many	TRBV20-1	TRBJ2-5	CSASKGLAGGMKETQYF	TGCAGTGCGTCGAAGGGACTAGCGGGGGGGATGAAAGAGACCCAGTACTTC
NA	many	TRBV12-3/TRBV12-4	TRBJ2-5	CASSLFAGVEETQYF	TGTGCCAGCAGTTTATTTGCCGGGGTGGAGGAGACCCAGTACTTC
NA	many	TRBV7-9	TRBJ1-1	CASSGVNTEAFF	TGTGCCAGCAGCGGGGTTAACACTGAAGCTTTCTTT